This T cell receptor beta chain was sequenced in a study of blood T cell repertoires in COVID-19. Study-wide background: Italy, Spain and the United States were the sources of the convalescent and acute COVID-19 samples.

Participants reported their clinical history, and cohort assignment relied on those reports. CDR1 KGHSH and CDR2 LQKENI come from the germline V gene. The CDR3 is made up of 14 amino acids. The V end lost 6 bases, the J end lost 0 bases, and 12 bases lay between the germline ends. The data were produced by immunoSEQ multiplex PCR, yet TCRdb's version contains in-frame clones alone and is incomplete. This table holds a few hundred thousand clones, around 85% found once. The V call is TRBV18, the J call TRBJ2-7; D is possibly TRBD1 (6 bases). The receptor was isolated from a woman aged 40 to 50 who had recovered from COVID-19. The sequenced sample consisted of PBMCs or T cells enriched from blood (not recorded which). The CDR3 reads CASSLGAFSYEQYF. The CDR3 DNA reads TGTGCCAGCTCCCTGGGGGCATTCTCCTACGAGCAGTACTTC.